The 20 T cell receptor beta chains below all came from one sample that was sequenced in a study of CD8+ T cells in alopecia areata. Extracted RNA was reverse transcribed into cDNA, the sequencing template. Sequencing was performed with immunoSEQ multiplex PCR; in TCRdb, only in-frame clones are kept and a portion is missing. This table has 110,000 or so clones, over 60% appearing once. The source material was CD4+ T cells sorted from blood. All receptors come from a human donor in good health.

The genes are TRBV13 and TRBJ2-4; D is perhaps TRBD2 (5 bases). The V gene lost 4 bases and the J gene lost 6 bases, with 13 bases spanning the gap. Germline CDR1 and CDR2: PRHDT and FYEKMQ (reference sequence). The CDR3 is made up of 14 amino acids. CDR3 nucleotide sequence: TGTGCCAGCAGCTCCCGTGAGGGCTCAAACATTCAGTACTTC. It encodes CASSSREGSNIQYF.

The chain links TRBV7-2 to TRBJ2-2; no clear D gene. CDR1 SGHTA and CDR2 FQGNSA come from the germline V gene. This CDR3 contains 12 residues. V gave up 4 bases and J gave up 8 bases, with 8 bases separating them. CDR3 nucleotides: TGTGCCAGCAGCTCCTATTCGGGGGAGCTGTTTTTT. It yields the protein CASSSYSGELFF.

This clone has more than one count but fewer than ten. V is TRBV29-1 and J is TRBJ2-7, with 10 bases aligning to TRBD1. The germline gives CDR1 SQVTM, CDR2 ANQGSEA. The trim removed 1 base at V and 1 base at J, leaving 1 base unmatched. The CDR3 totals 14 residues. The CDR3 here is CSVEAGQGSYEQYF. DNA for the CDR3: TGCAGCGTTGAAGCGGGACAGGGGTCCTACGAGCAGTACTTC.

The V call is TRBV28, the J call TRBJ1-2; maybe TRBD1 (5 bases). CDR3 size: 11 residues. Germline CDR1 is MDHEN and CDR2 is SYDVKM. V shed 6 bases and J shed 8 bases, with 10 bases lying between them. As DNA, the CDR3 is TGTGCCAGCAGGGACATATCCGGCTACACCTTC. Translated, it gives CASRDISGYTF.

V is TRBV15 and J is TRBJ2-1; 10 positions agree with TRBD2. With 1 base clipped from V and 2 bases from J, the junction kept 2 bases outside the gene matches. This CDR3 has 16 residues. Germline V CDR1 and CDR2: LNHNV, YYDKDF (reference sequence). CDR3 DNA sequence: TGTGCCACCAGCAGAGGACTAGCGGGCCCCTACAATGAGCAGTTCTTC. Translated, it gives CATSRGLAGPYNEQFF.

This clone has only a few counts. The chain is built from TRBV14 and TRBJ2-5, with D perhaps TRBD1 (6 bases). This CDR3 has 14 amino acids. The germline CDR1 and CDR2 sequences are SGHDN and FVKESK. Trimming stripped 5 bases from V and 1 base from J, with 11 bases between. The chain's CDR3 is CASSKNRAQETQYF. DNA for the CDR3: TGTGCCAGCAGCAAAAACAGGGCCCAAGAGACCCAGTACTTC.

The rearrangement uses TRBV2 and TRBJ2-3; 8 nucleotides match TRBD2. The CDR3 consists of 17 residues. V trimming: 8 bases; J trimming: 1 base; junction bases outside the gene matches: 14. CDR1 and CDR2 from the germline V gene are SNHLY and FYNNEI. DNA of the CDR3: TGTGCCAGCCAACGAGGGATAGCGGGGACGGGCACAGATACGCAGTATTTT. This sequence encodes CASQRGIAGTGTDTQYF.

The chain is built from TRBV29-1 and TRBJ1-2; no clear D. With 7 bases removed from V and 8 bases from J, the gap between germline ends came to 5 bases. Germline CDR1 SQVTM, CDR2 ANQGSEA. The CDR3 length is 8 residues. CDR3 coding DNA: TGCAGCGCTGAGGGCTACACCTTC. It is translated as CSAEGYTF.

This chain joins TRBV7-2 and TRBJ2-3; possible D gene TRBD1, 7 bases. Trimming left V 3 bases short and J 2 bases short, with 12 bases between. The CDR3 is made up of 15 amino acids. The germline gives CDR1 SGHTA, CDR2 FQGNSA. In DNA form, the CDR3 reads TGTGCCAGCAGCTTGGCAGGGGGGCACACAGATACGCAGTATTTT. Protein sequence: CASSLAGGHTDTQYF.

The sample holds a few counts of this clone. The junction departs from germline at one end; a sequencing error may be responsible. V and J are TRBV19 and TRBJ1-6; D is ambiguous. The CDR3 spans 10 residues. Per germline, CDR1 LNHDA and CDR2 SQIVND (reference sequence). The CDR3 DNA sequence: TGTGCCAGTAGTAATAACAGACACGATTTT. It encodes CASSNNRHDF.

The chain couples TRBV29-1 to TRBJ2-5; tentatively, D is TRBD1 or TRBD2 (5 bases each). The V gene's germline CDR1 is SQVTM and CDR2 ANQGSEA. V was trimmed by 0 bases and J by 5 bases, leaving 7 bases between them. This CDR3 is built from 12 residues. The CDR3 loop is CSVEDGAETQYF. CDR3 DNA sequence: TGCAGCGTTGAAGACGGGGCGGAGACCCAGTACTTC.

The genes are TRBV30 and TRBJ2-5; a possible D gene is TRBD1 (5 bases). The CDR3 has 13 amino acids. The V end was cut by 2 bases, the J end by 5 bases, with 12 bases between. Germline V CDR1 and CDR2: GTSNPN, SVGIG (reference sequence). For the CDR3, the DNA is TGTGCCTGGAGTTTGGCAGGGCTTGAGACCCAGTACTTC. Amino acid sequence: CAWSLAGLETQYF.

This chain uses TRBV19 with TRBJ1-1; no reliable D call. Germline V gene data show CDR1 as LNHDA and CDR2 as SQIVND (reference sequence). Trimming removed 7 bases at V and 1 base at J, with 10 bases between. The CDR3 has 13 residues. The CDR3 DNA is TGTGCCAGTACGTTAAAAGGGAACACTGAAGCTTTCTTT. It translates to CASTLKGNTEAFF.

This clone has a handful of counts. The chain is built from TRBV29-1 and TRBJ2-7; D not resolved. Germline V CDR1 and CDR2: SQVTM, ANQGSEA. CDR3 length equals 11 residues. V lost 0 bases and J lost 2, with 2 bases in between. The CDR3 sequence is CSVEDTYEQYF. Written as DNA, the CDR3 is TGCAGCGTTGAAGACACCTACGAGCAGTACTTC.

The chain is built from TRBV7-8 and TRBJ2-7; the match to TRBD2 covers 9 bases. The CDR3 consists of 17 residues. CDR1 is SGHVS and CDR2 is FQNEAQ in the germline V gene. After removal of 3 bases from V and 3 bases from J, the junction contained 12 bases not matched to a gene. This CDR3 is CASSFGPFRRGGYEQYF. As DNA, the CDR3 is TGTGCCAGCAGCTTTGGTCCATTCAGGCGGGGGGGCTACGAGCAGTACTTC.

This chain joins TRBV5-1 and TRBJ2-7; D remains ambiguous. The CDR3 runs 12 residues. The germline gives CDR1 SGHRS, CDR2 YFSETQ. V was clipped by 7 bases and J by 3 bases, with 11 bases between them. CDR3 region: CASDLRNYEQYF. The CDR3 region has the DNA TGCGCCAGCGATCTGCGCAACTACGAGCAGTACTTC.

This sequence joins TRBV20-1 and TRBJ2-7; D possibly corresponds to TRBD2 (6 bases). Germline V gives CDR1 DFQATT, CDR2 SNEGSKA (reference sequence). This CDR3 has 11 amino acids. The ends were cut back, 8 bases at V and 11 bases at J, with 19 bases in the middle. The CDR3 region is CSSEIGGKEYF. The CDR3 DNA sequence: TGCAGTTCAGAGATCGGGGGAAAGGAGTACTTC.

The chain recombines TRBV29-1 with TRBJ1-4, with a tentative D call TRBD1 (5 bases). V was pared by 6 bases and J by 8 bases, with 13 bases between. Germline values: CDR1 SQVTM, CDR2 ANQGSEA. The CDR3 is 12 amino acids. The CDR3 reads CSVWGGGEKLFF. The CDR3 DNA reads TGCAGCGTCTGGGGCGGTGGGGAAAAACTGTTTTTT.

This clone was counted a few times. This rearrangement joins TRBV4-2 to TRBJ2-2, with 8 bases identical to TRBD2. V shed 3 bases and J 2 bases; nucleotides not matched to a gene: 8. The CDR3 runs to 17 residues. Germline loops: CDR1 LGHNA, CDR2 YNFKEQ. The chain's CDR3 is CASSHTPGTSNTGELFF. The CDR3 nucleotides are TGTGCCAGCAGCCACACCCCCGGGACTAGTAACACCGGGGAGCTGTTTTTT.

This clone was found a few times. The V gene is TRBV5-1, the J gene TRBJ2-5, with 8 bases lining up with TRBD1. CDR1 is SGHRS and CDR2 is YFSETQ in the germline V gene. Losses at the gene ends were 7 bases for V and 0 bases for J; bases not matched to a gene: 8. The CDR3 has 15 amino acids. The CDR3 nucleotides read TGCGCCAGCCGCCATCCGGGACAGGACCAAGAGACCCAGTACTTC. The encoded protein is CASRHPGQDQETQYF.